What follows are 2 T cell receptor beta chains derived from one specimen sequenced in a study of T-cell memory formation after mild COVID-19 (dated by TCRdb to 2020 to 2023). Libraries were made using 5' RACE. Instrument used: Illumina NovaSeq 6000. The public reads were reanalyzed by TCRdb: fastp trimming at Q25, MiXCR alignment, in-frame beta chains only. Each CDR3 protein gets just one entry, which takes the most common genes and DNA from the rows behind it. This sample has some 130,000 distinct CDR3 sequences in its table, and about 6% of those were observed once. Of the sample, roughly 2% falls within the top ten clones. Sample: PBMCs or a T cell subset sorted from them (not recorded which). These receptors originate from an adult woman who had mild COVID-19 (a few samples of this study predate the infection). The sample titles of this study are shuffled in the database, so cell type and time point are left out; the donor was told from shared clones.

This clonotype was recorded at least ten times. The chain recombines TRBV4-3 with TRBJ2-3, with a weak D call TRBD1 (7 bases). Trimming took off 3 bases at V and 2 bases at J, with 21 bases between the two ends. Germline V gives CDR1 LGHNA, CDR2 YSLEER. There are 18 residues in the CDR3. The CDR3 loop is CASSQEGSSRGYTDTQYF. In nucleotides, the CDR3 is TGCGCCAGCAGCCAGGAGGGTTCCTCCAGGGGGTACACAGATACGCAGTATTTT.

This chain uses TRBV7-9 with TRBJ2-7, with 10 bases aligning to TRBD2. Per germline, CDR1 SEHNR and CDR2 FQNEAQ (reference sequence). Trimming removed 1 base from V and 6 bases from J; junction bases left unmatched: 3. This CDR3 has 14 amino acids. The CDR3 region has the DNA TGTGCCAGCAGCTTAGAAGCGGGGGGGCGCGAGCAGTACTTC. This translates into CASSLEAGGREQYF.